These T cell receptor beta chains were read from a single sample in a study of cytomegalovirus exposure and HLA in healthy donors. Profiled with immunoSEQ multiplex PCR; TCRdb holds only in-frame clones, not every one. The sample records 130,000 or so clones, 8.5% to 9% being singletons. The sequencing input was PBMCs. The receptor source for this set is a woman in her 40s in good health and CMV-seropositive. Each CDR3 is given with its conserved first and last residue. A D gene is named only where the DNA matches it firmly. Not every row has a clone size; where given, it reads once, few, many or a size class.

D | size | J | V | DNA | CDR3
TRBD1 | few | TRBJ1-1 | TRBV6-1 | TGTGCCAGCAGTGCCCAGGGGGTTGGTACTGAAGCTTTCTTT | CASSAQGVGTEAFF
. | few | TRBJ1-5 | TRBV2 | TGTGCCAGCAGTGAAAGCGGGCGAAGACAGCCCCAGCATTTT | CASSESGRRQPQHF
TRBD1 | . | TRBJ2-1 | TRBV7-2 | TGTGCCAGCAGCTCCCGGGACAGGGGGCGTGGGCAGTTCTTC | CASSSRDRGRGQFF
TRBD1 | few | TRBJ2-2 | TRBV15 | TGTGCCACCAGCAGAGAAACACCGGGACAGGGAAACACCGGGGAGCTGTTTTTT | CATSRETPGQGNTGELFF
TRBD1 | . | TRBJ1-2 | TRBV19 | TGTGCCAGTCGCCATATGGGGGGGACAGGGAACTATGGCTACACCTTC | CASRHMGGTGNYGYTF
. | few | TRBJ1-1 | TRBV6-6 | TGTGCCAGCGTCAAGGGGGAAGCTTTCTTT | CASVKGEAFF
. | few | TRBJ2-5 | TRBV25-1 | TGTGCCAGCAGTGAGGAGTACAACCAAGAGACCCAGTACTTC | CASSEEYNQETQYF
. | few | TRBJ1-1 | TRBV11-2 | TGTGCCAGCAGCTCCCTCAGGGCTGGGAACACTGAAGCTTTCTTT | CASSSLRAGNTEAFF
TRBD1 | . | TRBJ1-2 | TRBV7-9 | TGTGCCAGCAGCTCGACAGGGAGCCCCCTCTATGGCTACACCTTC | CASSSTGSPLYGYTF
. | few | TRBJ1-1 | TRBV6-6 | TGTGCCAGCAGTGGCCTTCAGGAAGCTGAAGCTTTCTTT | CASSGLQEAEAFF
. | . | TRBJ1-2 | TRBV9 | TGTGCCAGCAGCGTACCGGAGAAATCCTATGGCTACACCTTC | CASSVPEKSYGYTF